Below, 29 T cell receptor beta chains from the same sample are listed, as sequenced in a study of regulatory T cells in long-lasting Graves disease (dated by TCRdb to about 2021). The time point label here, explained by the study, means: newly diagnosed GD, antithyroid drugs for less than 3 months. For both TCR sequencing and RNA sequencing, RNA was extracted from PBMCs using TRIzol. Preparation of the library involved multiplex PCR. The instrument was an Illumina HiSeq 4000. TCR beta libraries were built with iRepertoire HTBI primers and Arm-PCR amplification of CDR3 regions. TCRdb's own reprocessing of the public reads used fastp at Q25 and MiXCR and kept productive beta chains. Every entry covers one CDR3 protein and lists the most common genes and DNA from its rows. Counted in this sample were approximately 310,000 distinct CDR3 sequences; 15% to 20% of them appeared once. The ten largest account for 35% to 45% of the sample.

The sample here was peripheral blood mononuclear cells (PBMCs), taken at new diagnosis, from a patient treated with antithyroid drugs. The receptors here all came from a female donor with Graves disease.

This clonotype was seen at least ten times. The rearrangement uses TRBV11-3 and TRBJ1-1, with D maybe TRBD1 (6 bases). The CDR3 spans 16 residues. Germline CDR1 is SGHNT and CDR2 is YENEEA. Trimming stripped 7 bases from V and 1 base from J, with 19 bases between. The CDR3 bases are TGTGCCAGCACCCTTATGTCAGGGGTTCAGAACACTGAAGCTTTCTTT. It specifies CASTLMSGVQNTEAFF.

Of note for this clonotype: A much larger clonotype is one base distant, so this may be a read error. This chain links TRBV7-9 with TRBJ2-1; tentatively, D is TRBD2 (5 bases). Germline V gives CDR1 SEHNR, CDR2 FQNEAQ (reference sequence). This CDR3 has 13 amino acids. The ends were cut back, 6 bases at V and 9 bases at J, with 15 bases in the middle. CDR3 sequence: CASRGAPSSEQFF. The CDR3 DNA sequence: TGTGCCAGCAGGGGAGCTCCTAGCAGTGAGCAGTTCTTC.

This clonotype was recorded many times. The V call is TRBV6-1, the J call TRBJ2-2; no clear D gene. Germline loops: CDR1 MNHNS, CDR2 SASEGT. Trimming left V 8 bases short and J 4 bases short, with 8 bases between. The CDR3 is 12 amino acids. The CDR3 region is CASERGTGELFF. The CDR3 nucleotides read TGTGCCAGCGAACGAGGCACCGGGGAGCTGTTTTTT.

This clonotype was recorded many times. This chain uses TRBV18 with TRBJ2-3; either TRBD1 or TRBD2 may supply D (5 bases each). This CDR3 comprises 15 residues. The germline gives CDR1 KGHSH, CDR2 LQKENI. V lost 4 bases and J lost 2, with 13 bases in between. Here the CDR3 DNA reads TGTGCCAGCTCACGGGACGACGCTAACACAGATACGCAGTATTTT. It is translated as CASSRDDANTDTQYF.

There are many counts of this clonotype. CDR3 in DNA: TGTGCCAGCAGCTTTAGACAGGCTGTCGGTTACGAGCAGTACTTC. Translating gives CASSFRQAVGYEQYF. This chain links TRBV11-3 with TRBJ2-7; weak D call: TRBD1 (6 bases). The CDR3 covers 15 residues. V lost 3 bases to trimming and J lost 4 bases, with 16 bases between them. The V gene's germline CDR1 is SGHNT and CDR2 YENEEA.

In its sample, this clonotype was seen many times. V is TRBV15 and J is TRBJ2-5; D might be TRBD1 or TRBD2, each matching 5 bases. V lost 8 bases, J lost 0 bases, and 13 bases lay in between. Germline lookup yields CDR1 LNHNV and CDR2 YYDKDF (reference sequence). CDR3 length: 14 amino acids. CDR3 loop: CATQGEENQETQYF. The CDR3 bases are TGTGCCACCCAGGGAGAGGAGAACCAAGAGACCCAGTACTTC.

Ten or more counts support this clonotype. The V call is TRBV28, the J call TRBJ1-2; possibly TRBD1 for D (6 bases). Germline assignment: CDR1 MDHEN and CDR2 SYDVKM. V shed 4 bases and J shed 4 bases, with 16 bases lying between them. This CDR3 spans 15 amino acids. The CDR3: CASSSLLQGSYGYTF. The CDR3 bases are TGTGCCAGCAGTTCCCTTTTACAGGGTAGCTATGGCTACACCTTC.

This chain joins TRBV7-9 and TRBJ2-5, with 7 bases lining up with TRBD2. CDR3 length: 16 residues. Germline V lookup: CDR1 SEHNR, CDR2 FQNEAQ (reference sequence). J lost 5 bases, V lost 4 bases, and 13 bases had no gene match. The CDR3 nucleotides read TGTGCCAGCAGCTCGAGCGTAACGTGGGGGGGGGAGACCCAGTACTTC. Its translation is CASSSSVTWGGETQYF.

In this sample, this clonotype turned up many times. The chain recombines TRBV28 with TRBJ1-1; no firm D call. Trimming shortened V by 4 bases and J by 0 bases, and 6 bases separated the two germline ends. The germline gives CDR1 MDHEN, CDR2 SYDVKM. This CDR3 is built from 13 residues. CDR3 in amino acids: CASSSYMNTEAFF. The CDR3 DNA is TGTGCCAGCAGTTCATATATGAACACTGAAGCTTTCTTT. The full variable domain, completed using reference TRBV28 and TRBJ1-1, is DVKVTQSSRYLVKRTGEKVFLECVQDMDHENMFWYRQDPGLGLRLIYFSYDVKMKEKGDIPEGYSVSREKKERFSLILESASTNQTSMYLCASSSYMNTEAFFGQGTRLTVV.

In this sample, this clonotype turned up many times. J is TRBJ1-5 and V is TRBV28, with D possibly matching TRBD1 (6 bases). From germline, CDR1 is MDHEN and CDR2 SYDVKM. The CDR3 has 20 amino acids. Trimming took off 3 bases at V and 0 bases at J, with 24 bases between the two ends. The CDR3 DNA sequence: TGTGCCAGCAGTTTCTACAAAATTTCCGGGACAAAAAATAGCAATCAGCCCCAGCATTTT. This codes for CASSFYKISGTKNSNQPQHF.

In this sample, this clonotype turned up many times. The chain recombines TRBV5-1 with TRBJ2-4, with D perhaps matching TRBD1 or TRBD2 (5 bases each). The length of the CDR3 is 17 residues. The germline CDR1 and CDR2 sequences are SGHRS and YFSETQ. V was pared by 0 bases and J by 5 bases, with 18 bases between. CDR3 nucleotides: TGCGCCAGCAGCTTGGTTGAACGGGCGGTGGGGGAAAACATTCAGTACTTC. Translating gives CASSLVERAVGENIQYF. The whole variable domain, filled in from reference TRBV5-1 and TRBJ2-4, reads KAGVTQTPRYLIKTRGQQVTLSCSPISGHRSVSWYQQTPGQGLQFLFEYFSETQRNKGNFPGRFSGRQFSNSRSEMNVSTLELGDSALYLCASSLVERAVGENIQYFGAGTRLSVL.

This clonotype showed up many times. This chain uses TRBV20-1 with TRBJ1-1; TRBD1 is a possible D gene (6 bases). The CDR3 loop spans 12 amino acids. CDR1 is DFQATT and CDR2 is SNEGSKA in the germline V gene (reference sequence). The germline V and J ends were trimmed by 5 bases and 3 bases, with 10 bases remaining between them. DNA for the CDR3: TGCAGTGCTCTTCAGGGGTACACTGAAGCTTTCTTT. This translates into CSALQGYTEAFF.

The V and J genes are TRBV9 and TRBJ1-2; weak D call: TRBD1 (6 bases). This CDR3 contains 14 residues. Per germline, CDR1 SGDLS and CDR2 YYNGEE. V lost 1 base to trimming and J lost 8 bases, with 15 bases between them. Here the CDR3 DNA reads TGTGCCAGCAGCGTAAGGGGGTCCTTGGAAGGCTACACCTTC. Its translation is CASSVRGSLEGYTF.

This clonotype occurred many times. The CDR3 bases are TGTGCCAGCAGCGCCGGGACCTTACGAAACACCATATATTTT. Protein sequence: CASSAGTLRNTIYF. The rearrangement links TRBV11-2 to TRBJ1-3, with D tentatively TRBD1 (5 bases). CDR1 and CDR2 from the germline V gene are SGHAT and FQNNGV. Between the trimmed V and J ends, which lost 5 bases and 5 bases, there was a span of 13 bases. The CDR3 has 14 residues.

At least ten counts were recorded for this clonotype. For the CDR3, the DNA is TGCGCCAGCAGTTCTCGACAGGGGCCCAATTCACCCCTCCACTTT. Its protein is CASSSRQGPNSPLHF. J is TRBJ1-6 and V is TRBV10-2; the match to TRBD1 covers 8 bases. The CDR3 has 15 residues. The V segment lost 5 bases and the J segment 7 bases; nucleotides outside the gene matches: 7. Germline values: CDR1 WSHSY, CDR2 SAAADI.

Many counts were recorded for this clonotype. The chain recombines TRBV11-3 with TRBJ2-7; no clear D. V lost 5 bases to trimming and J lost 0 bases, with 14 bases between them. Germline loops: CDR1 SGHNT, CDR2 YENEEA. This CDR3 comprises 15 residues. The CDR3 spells CASSPPAPSSYEQYF. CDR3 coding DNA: TGTGCCAGCAGCCCCCCAGCGCCAAGCTCCTACGAGCAGTACTTC.

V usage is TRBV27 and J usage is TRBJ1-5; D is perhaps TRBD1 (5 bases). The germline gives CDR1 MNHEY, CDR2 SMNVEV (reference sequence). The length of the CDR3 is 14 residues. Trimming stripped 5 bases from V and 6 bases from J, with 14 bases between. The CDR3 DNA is TGTGCCAGCAGTCTCGGGACGACGGGTCAGCCCCAGCATTTT. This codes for CASSLGTTGQPQHF.

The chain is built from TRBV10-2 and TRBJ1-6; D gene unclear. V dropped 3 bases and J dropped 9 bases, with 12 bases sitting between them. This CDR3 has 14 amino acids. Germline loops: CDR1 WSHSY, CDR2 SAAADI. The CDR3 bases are TGCGCCAGCAGTGAAGGAGGGAGGGTTTCACCCCTCCACTTT. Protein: CASSEGGRVSPLHF.

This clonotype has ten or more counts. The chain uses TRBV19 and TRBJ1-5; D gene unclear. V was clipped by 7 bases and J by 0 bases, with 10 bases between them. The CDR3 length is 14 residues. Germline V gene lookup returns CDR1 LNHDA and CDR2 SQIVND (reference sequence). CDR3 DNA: TGTGCCAGTAACCCCGGGAATAGCAATCAGCCCCAGCATTTT. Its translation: CASNPGNSNQPQHF.

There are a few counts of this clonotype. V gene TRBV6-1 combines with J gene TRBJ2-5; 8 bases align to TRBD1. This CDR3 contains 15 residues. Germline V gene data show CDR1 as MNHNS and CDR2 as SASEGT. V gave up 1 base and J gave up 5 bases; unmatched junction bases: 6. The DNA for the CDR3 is TGTGCCAGCAGTGAAGGTCAGGGGGCATGGGAGACCCAGTACTTC. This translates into CASSEGQGAWETQYF.

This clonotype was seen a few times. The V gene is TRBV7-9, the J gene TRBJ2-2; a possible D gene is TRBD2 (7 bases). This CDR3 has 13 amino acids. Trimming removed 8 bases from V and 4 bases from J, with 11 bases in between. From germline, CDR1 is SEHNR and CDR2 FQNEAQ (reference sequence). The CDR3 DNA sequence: TGTGCCAGCGGGGGGGCTATCACCGGGGAGCTGTTTTTT. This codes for CASGGAITGELFF.

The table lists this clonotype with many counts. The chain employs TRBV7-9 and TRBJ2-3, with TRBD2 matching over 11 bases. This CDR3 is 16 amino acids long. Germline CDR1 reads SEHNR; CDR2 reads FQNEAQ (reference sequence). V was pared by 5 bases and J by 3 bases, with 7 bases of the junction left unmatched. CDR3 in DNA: TGTGCCAGCAGCCCGAGACTAGCGGGAAAGACAGATACGCAGTATTTT. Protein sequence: CASSPRLAGKTDTQYF.

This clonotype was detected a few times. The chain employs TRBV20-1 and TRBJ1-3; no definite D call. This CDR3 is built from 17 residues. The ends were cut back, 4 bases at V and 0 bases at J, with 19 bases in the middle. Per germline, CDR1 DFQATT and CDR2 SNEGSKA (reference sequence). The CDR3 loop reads CSAKTTSNAISGNTIYF. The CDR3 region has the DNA TGCAGTGCTAAGACTACATCCAACGCGATCTCTGGAAACACCATATATTTT.

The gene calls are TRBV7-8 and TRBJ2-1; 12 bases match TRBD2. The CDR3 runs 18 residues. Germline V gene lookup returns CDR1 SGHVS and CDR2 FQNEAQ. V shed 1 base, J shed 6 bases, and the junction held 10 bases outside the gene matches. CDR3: CASSLELAGGSEGNEQFF. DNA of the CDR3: TGTGCCAGCAGCTTAGAACTAGCGGGAGGTAGCGAGGGCAATGAGCAGTTCTTC.

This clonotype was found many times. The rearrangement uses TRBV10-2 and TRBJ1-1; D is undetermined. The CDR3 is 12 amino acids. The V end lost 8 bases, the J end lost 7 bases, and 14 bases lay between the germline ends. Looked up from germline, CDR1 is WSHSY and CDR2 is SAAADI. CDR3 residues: CASSASSFEAFF. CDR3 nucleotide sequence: TGCGCCAGCTCGGCCTCCTCCTTTGAAGCTTTCTTT.

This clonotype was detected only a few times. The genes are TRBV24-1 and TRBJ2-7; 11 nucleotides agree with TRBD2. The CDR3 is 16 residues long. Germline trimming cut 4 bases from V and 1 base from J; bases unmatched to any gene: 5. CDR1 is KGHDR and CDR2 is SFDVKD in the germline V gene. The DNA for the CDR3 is TGTGCCACCAGTGACCCGACTAGCGGGGTATCCTACGAGCAGTACTTC. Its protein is CATSDPTSGVSYEQYF.

CDR3 in DNA: TGTGCCAGCAGTGGACTTGATCAAGAGACCCAGTACTTC. Translated: CASSGLDQETQYF. The rearrangement joins TRBV2 to TRBJ2-5; no clear D gene. The CDR3 totals 13 residues. V was cut by 4 bases and J by 2 bases, with 8 bases left in between. Germline CDR1 is SNHLY and CDR2 is FYNNEI.

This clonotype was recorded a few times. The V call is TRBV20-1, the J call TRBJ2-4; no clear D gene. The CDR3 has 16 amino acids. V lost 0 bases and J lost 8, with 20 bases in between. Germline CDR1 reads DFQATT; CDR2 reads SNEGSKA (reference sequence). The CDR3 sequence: CSARDLVGWGKDIQYF. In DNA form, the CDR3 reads TGCAGTGCTAGAGATCTGGTGGGCTGGGGTAAAGACATTCAGTACTTC.

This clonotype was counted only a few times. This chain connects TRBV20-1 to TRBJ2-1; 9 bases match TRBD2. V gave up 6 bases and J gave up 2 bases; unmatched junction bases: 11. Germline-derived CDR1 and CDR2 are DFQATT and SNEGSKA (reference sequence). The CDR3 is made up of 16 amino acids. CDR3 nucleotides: TGCAGTGCCGCGGGGGACGGCGGGAGGGCCTACAATGAGCAGTTCTTC. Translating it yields CSAAGDGGRAYNEQFF.